These 27 T cell receptor beta chains came from one sample sequenced in a study of blood T cells in healthy people across ages. It was with a sample-barcoded 5' primer and a J-beta primer mix that a second PCR of about 7 to 12 cycles was run. TCRdb reanalysed the 5' RACE reads using MiXCR and keeps one entry per CDR3 protein. The table lists approximately 810,000 distinct CDR3 sequences, 29% of them singletons, with 15% to 20% in the top ten. Sequencing was carried out using blood. The receptors shown here come from a woman aged 80 or over in good health.

This chain joins TRBV28 and TRBJ1-4, with TRBD1 as a possible D gene (5 bases). Germline CDR1 is MDHEN and CDR2 is SYDVKM. The V gene lost 3 bases and the J gene lost 3 bases, with 14 bases spanning the gap. This CDR3 contains 16 residues. The CDR3 is CASSFGTPSPNEKLFF. CDR3 bases: TGTGCCAGCAGTTTCGGGACCCCCTCACCTAATGAAAAACTGTTTTTT.

This chain links TRBV24-1 with TRBJ2-5; tentative D call: TRBD1 (5 bases). The DNA end favors TRBJ2-7, so the J call may be wrong. The CDR3 runs 12 residues. The germline V gene encodes CDR1 KGHDR and CDR2 SFDVKD. The CDR3 spells CATSEPQGEQYF. For the CDR3, the DNA is TGTGCCACCAGTGAACCCCAGGGCGAGCAGTACTTC.

There are a few counts of this clonotype. The chain is built from TRBV29-1 and TRBJ1-1, with D possibly matching TRBD1 (6 bases). Germline V gene data show CDR1 as SQVTM and CDR2 as ANQGSEA. The V end lost 7 bases, the J end lost 10 bases, and 19 bases lay between the germline ends. The CDR3 covers 12 residues. CDR3 coding DNA: TGCAGCGCTGGGGGCCTTACAGGGCGAGCTTTCTTT. Amino acids: CSAGGLTGRAFF.

This clonotype was counted ten times or more. This chain connects TRBV20-1 to TRBJ1-5; D perhaps matches TRBD1 (6 bases). Per germline, CDR1 DFQATT and CDR2 SNEGSKA (reference sequence). This CDR3 region has 15 residues. V was pared by 0 bases and J by 5 bases, with 14 bases between. In DNA form, the CDR3 reads TGCAGTGCTAGAGACGTGGCAGGGGACGATCAGCCCCAGCATTTT. It translates to CSARDVAGDDQPQHF.

The rearrangement uses TRBV29-1 and TRBJ1-1, with 7 bases fitting TRBD1. The trim removed 3 bases at V and 1 base at J, leaving 14 bases unmatched. CDR1 is SQVTM, CDR2 ANQGSEA, per germline. The CDR3 consists of 17 residues. The CDR3 spells CSVDNYRGIVENTEAFF. In nucleotides, the CDR3 is TGCAGCGTTGATAATTACAGGGGTATCGTTGAGAACACTGAAGCTTTCTTT.

This clonotype was recorded many times. The chain combines TRBV3-1 with TRBJ1-6, with a weak D call TRBD1 (5 bases). The V gene's germline CDR1 is LGHDT and CDR2 YNNKEL (reference sequence). V was clipped by 1 base and J by 10 bases, with 11 bases between them. CDR3 size: 14 residues. This chain's CDR3 is CASSQAGFGSPLHF. The CDR3 nucleotides read TGTGCCAGCAGCCAAGCAGGGTTCGGATCACCCCTCCACTTT.

This clonotype has ten or more counts. V is TRBV20-1 and J is TRBJ2-7; 7 nucleotides agree with TRBD1. V gave up 2 bases and J gave up 0 bases; unmatched junction bases: 7. Germline V gene data show CDR1 as DFQATT and CDR2 as SNEGSKA (reference sequence). The CDR3 is 15 amino acids. Here the CDR3 reads CSARPPRQGSYEQYF. CDR3 nucleotide sequence: TGCAGTGCTAGACCGCCCCGACAGGGCTCCTACGAGCAGTACTTC.

This clonotype was seen at least ten times. The chain combines TRBV30 with TRBJ2-4; no definite D call. Germline V gene lookup returns CDR1 GTSNPN and CDR2 SVGIG (reference sequence). V dropped 0 bases and J dropped 0 bases, with 3 bases sitting between them. The CDR3 loop spans 13 amino acids. The CDR3 DNA is TGTGCCTGGAGTGTACTAGCCAAAAACATTCAGTACTTC. Amino acids: CAWSVLAKNIQYF.

The rearrangement links TRBV27 to TRBJ1-2; D remains unclear. Per germline, CDR1 MNHEY and CDR2 SMNVEV (reference sequence). This CDR3 is 14 amino acids long. V was cut by 4 bases and J by 4 bases, with 13 bases left in between. CDR3 in DNA: TGTGCCAGCAGTTCCCAGACGGGGATCTATGGCTACACCTTC. This sequence encodes CASSSQTGIYGYTF.

This clonotype appeared many times. The chain combines TRBV6-2 or TRBV6-3 with TRBJ2-3, with TRBD1 matching over 8 bases. Germline values: CDR1 MNHEY, CDR2 SVGEGT. V lost 2 bases to trimming and J lost 3 bases; unmatched junction nucleotides: 13. This CDR3 contains 18 residues. CDR3 in DNA: TGTGCCAGCAGTTACCTCCCCGGACAGGGCGGGTGGACAGATACGCAGTATTTT. The encoded protein is CASSYLPGQGGWTDTQYF.

This clonotype came up many times. The chain links TRBV7-9 to TRBJ1-2; no definite D call. The germline V and J ends were trimmed by 5 bases and 7 bases, with 11 bases remaining between them. Germline V gene data show CDR1 as SEHNR and CDR2 as FQNEAQ (reference sequence). This CDR3 region has 12 residues. The CDR3 loop is CASSNTTRGYTF. In DNA form, the CDR3 reads TGTGCCAGCAGCAACACGACGCGTGGCTACACCTTC. Based on the CDR3 plus reference TRBV7-9 and TRBJ1-2, the full variable domain is DTGVSQNPRHKITKRGQNVTFRCDPISEHNRLYWYRQTLGQGPEFLTYFQNEAQLEKSRLLSDRFSAERPKGSFSTLEIQRTEQGDSAMYLCASSNTTRGYTFGSGTRLTVV.

This clonotype was counted at least ten times. The J gene is TRBJ2-5, the V gene TRBV5-1, with D unclear. Germline V gene data show CDR1 as SGHRS and CDR2 as YFSETQ. V was trimmed by 2 bases and J by 5 bases, leaving 13 bases between them. The CDR3 runs to 14 residues. The CDR3 nucleotides are TGCGCCAGCAGCTTCTTCTCGGGCGAGGAGACCCAGTACTTC. Encoded protein: CASSFFSGEETQYF. Full variable domain (rest looked up from reference TRBV5-1 and TRBJ2-5): KAGVTQTPRYLIKTRGQQVTLSCSPISGHRSVSWYQQTPGQGLQFLFEYFSETQRNKGNFPGRFSGRQFSNSRSEMNVSTLELGDSALYLCASSFFSGEETQYFGPGTRLLVL.

There are many counts of this clonotype. The V gene is TRBV5-1, the J gene TRBJ2-3; D possibly corresponds to TRBD2 (6 bases). CDR3 length: 18 residues. CDR1 is SGHRS and CDR2 is YFSETQ in the germline V gene. V was clipped by 1 base and J by 4 bases, with 22 bases between them. In DNA form, the CDR3 reads TGCGCCAGCAGCTTGCAGGCGGTAGCGGACTCTCGGGCAGATACGCAGTATTTT. It yields the protein CASSLQAVADSRADTQYF. The entire variable domain, with the rest obtained from reference TRBV5-1 and TRBJ2-3, is as follows: KAGVTQTPRYLIKTRGQQVTLSCSPISGHRSVSWYQQTPGQGLQFLFEYFSETQRNKGNFPGRFSGRQFSNSRSEMNVSTLELGDSALYLCASSLQAVADSRADTQYFGPGTRLTVL.

This clonotype has ten or more counts. The J gene is TRBJ2-3, the V gene TRBV18; D gene unclear. Germline V lookup: CDR1 KGHSH, CDR2 LQKENI. The CDR3 is 12 residues long. Trimming took off 8 bases at V and 3 bases at J, with 9 bases between the two ends. As DNA, the CDR3 is TGTGCCAGCAGCCCCGTGACAGATACGCAGTATTTT. Translated: CASSPVTDTQYF.

This clonotype was counted many times. The chain employs TRBV18 and TRBJ2-7; 7 nucleotides agree with TRBD1. V shed 6 bases and J 5 bases; nucleotides not matched to a gene: 7. The CDR3 has 13 amino acids. CDR1 is KGHSH, CDR2 LQKENI, per germline. The CDR3 sequence is CASSGSGQNEQYF. The DNA for the CDR3 is TGTGCCAGCTCGGGGTCGGGACAGAACGAGCAGTACTTC.

The gene calls are TRBV11-2 and TRBJ1-4; TRBD1 might be the D (6 bases). The CDR3 is 16 amino acids. Between the trimmed V and J ends, which lost 0 bases and 2 bases, there was a span of 10 bases. Germline loops: CDR1 SGHAT, CDR2 FQNNGV. The DNA for the CDR3 is TGTGCCAGCAGCTTAGACAGGGGTTGGACTAATGAAAAACTGTTTTTT. This sequence encodes CASSLDRGWTNEKLFF.

This chain joins TRBV20-1 and TRBJ2-2; D ambiguous. Germline CDR1 reads DFQATT; CDR2 reads SNEGSKA (reference sequence). The CDR3 runs 12 residues. V lost 3 bases and J 4 bases, leaving 6 bases between the germline ends. CDR3 residues: CSARALTGELFF. CDR3 in DNA: TGCAGTGCTAGGGCTCTCACCGGGGAGCTGTTTTTT.

This clonotype was seen repeatedly, ten times or more. The chain employs TRBV6-2 or TRBV6-3 and TRBJ1-1, with D possibly being TRBD1 (5 bases). V was pared by 6 bases and J by 12 bases, with 20 bases between. In germline, CDR1 is MNHEY, CDR2 SVGEGT. The CDR3 runs 13 residues. CDR3 region: CASSPPGLSNTFF. CDR3 nucleotide sequence: TGTGCCAGCAGCCCACCGGGACTGAGTAACACTTTCTTT.

A word on this clonotype: One end of the junction is discordant with germline, which a read error may explain. This rearrangement joins TRBV18 to TRBJ1-1; D might be TRBD1 (5 bases). This CDR3 is 15 amino acids long. Germline assignment: CDR1 KGHSH and CDR2 LQKENI. The chain's CDR3 is CVSSPQGAGPTEAFF. The CDR3 coding sequence is TGTGTCAGCTCACCCCAAGGCGCGGGGCCCACTGAAGCTTTCTTT.

This clonotype was counted at least ten times. The chain has TRBV29-1 and TRBJ1-4, with no clear D. The V end was cut by 2 bases, the J end by 8 bases, with 9 bases between. The CDR3 runs to 12 residues. Germline V lookup: CDR1 SQVTM, CDR2 ANQGSEA. The CDR3 sequence: CSVESGPEKLFF. The CDR3, as DNA: TGCAGCGTTGAATCAGGTCCCGAAAAACTGTTTTTT.

CDR3 DNA: TGTGCCAGCAGCACCCCCGTAGATGGGGGACATGAGCAGTTCTTC. Its protein is CASSTPVDGGHEQFF. This chain connects TRBV12-3 or TRBV12-4 to TRBJ2-1, with D perhaps TRBD1 or TRBD2 (5 bases each). This CDR3 spans 15 amino acids. Trimming removed 6 bases at V and 8 bases at J, with 20 bases between.

In the case of this clonotype: This may be a read error, as it is one base from a much larger clone. This chain connects TRBV11-2 to TRBJ2-3; D remains ambiguous. CDR1 is SGHAT, CDR2 FQNNGV, per germline. The CDR3 is 15 amino acids. The V end lost 0 bases, the J end lost 2 bases, and 9 bases lay between the germline ends. The CDR3 region has the DNA TGTGCCAGCAGCTTAGATCTCGACGCCACAGATACGCAGTATTTT. This translates into CASSLDLDATDTQYF. Combining the CDR3 with reference TRBV11-2 and TRBJ2-3 gives the whole variable domain EAGVAQSPRYKIIEKRQSVAFWCNPISGHATLYWYQQILGQGPKLLIQFQNNGVVDDSQLPKDRFSAERLKGVDSTLKIQPAKLEDSAVYLCASSLDLDATDTQYFGPGTRLTVL.

This clonotype was counted at least ten times. A much larger clone lies a single base off, so this may be a read error. This chain connects TRBV3-1 to TRBJ2-1; D possibly corresponds to TRBD2 (5 bases). The J call is doubtful: the DNA matches TRBJ2-7 better. CDR1 LGHDT and CDR2 YNNKEL come from the germline V gene (reference sequence). CDR3 size: 14 residues. CDR3 sequence (DNA): TGTGCCAGCAGCCAGAATGTCGGGAACAATGAGCAGTACTTC. The encoded protein is CASSQNVGNNEQYF.

This clonotype was picked up many times. This chain uses TRBV29-1 with TRBJ2-5, with D maybe TRBD1 (5 bases). Germline lookup yields CDR1 SQVTM and CDR2 ANQGSEA. Trimming shortened V by 4 bases and J by 5 bases, and 14 bases separated the two germline ends. This CDR3 region has 13 residues. For the CDR3, the DNA is TGCAGCGTTGCGCAGGGAAGGAAGGAGACCCAGTACTTC. Translation gives CSVAQGRKETQYF.

Many counts were recorded for this clonotype. The chain combines TRBV7-2 with TRBJ2-1; 12 bases map to TRBD2. Trimming cost V 5 bases and J 3 bases; bases outside gene matches: 5. This CDR3 contains 16 residues. Germline assignment: CDR1 SGHTA and CDR2 FQGNSA. The chain's CDR3 is CASSILAGGDYNEQFF. In nucleotides, the CDR3 is TGTGCCAGCAGCATCCTAGCGGGGGGGGACTACAATGAGCAGTTCTTC.

This clonotype appeared many times. CDR3 sequence: CATSRDGANYGYTF. The CDR3 DNA sequence: TGTGCCACCAGTCGGGACGGAGCTAACTATGGCTACACCTTC. The genes are TRBV24-1 and TRBJ1-2, with D possibly being TRBD1 (5 bases). Between the trimmed V and J ends, which lost 6 bases and 0 bases, there was a span of 10 bases. CDR1 KGHDR and CDR2 SFDVKD come from the germline V gene. CDR3 size: 14 residues.

The gene calls are TRBV19 and TRBJ2-2; D is ambiguous. This CDR3 is 15 amino acids long. Trimming left V 2 bases short and J 0 bases short, with 7 bases between. Germline CDR1 is LNHDA and CDR2 is SQIVND (reference sequence). The chain's CDR3 is CASSIRDTNTGELFF. The CDR3 bases are TGTGCCAGTAGTATAAGGGATACGAACACCGGGGAGCTGTTTTTT.